This T cell receptor beta chain stems from a study of early T cells in non-severe SARS-CoV-2 infection (dated by TCRdb to 2020 to 2022). About the study as a whole: Bulk RNA from unsorted whole blood was used for TCR sequencing, so alpha and beta chains could not be paired. Results and caveats for the whole study, not just this receptor: VDJdb matching was skewed toward anti-spike CD8 responses, so virus-specific expansions were likely underestimated and private and CD4 specificities were missed.

Library creation used 5' RACE. For sequencing, a NextSeq 500 was employed. In the TCR library protocol, unique molecular identifiers were attached to individual cDNA molecules to correct for PCR bias and sequencing error. TCR alpha and beta chains were both sequenced, and the abundances of alpha and beta sequences in each sample were closely correlated with each other. The authors' pipeline ran thus. Decombinator V4 was used to perform V gene, J gene and CDR3 annotation of TCR sequences. TCRs were defined as expanded if a significant change between any two time points was detected under a Poisson model with p below 0.0001. Abundances of TCRs were expressed as counts per million after normalisation to the total number of TCRs sequenced in each sample. TRAV1-2 paired with TRAJ12, TRAJ20 or TRAJ33 defined MAIT TCRs, while TRAV10 paired with TRAJ18 defined iNKT TCRs. A search of VDJdb, accessed on 1 November 2021, was run for TCRs annotated to CMV, EBV and SARS-CoV-2, with TCRs annotated for multiple antigens excluded. The public sequencing data were trimmed at Q25 with fastp and processed into clonotypes with MiXCR by TCRdb, which kept only in-frame beta chains. Records with the same CDR3 protein are collapsed into one entry carrying the most frequent genes and DNA. TCRdb, not the original authors, processed these V and J calls. Counted in this sample were tens of thousands of distinct CDR3 sequences; approximately 13% of them appeared once. The leading ten clones occupy almost 9.5% of the sample.

This clonotype has just a few counts. Its target antigen remains unknown. Qualities for individual bases were not recorded, and no much larger clone is one base off. Reading the germline V gene gives CDR1 SGHRS and CDR2 YFSETQ. A distance of 7 bases separates the germline ends of V and J, which lose 5 bases and 0 bases respectively. The CDR3 starts with the cysteine, ends with the phenylalanine, and has 13 residues. This entry keeps only the CDR3 DNA: 39 bases, framed from base 1. The study was a case-control design nested within a healthcare worker cohort in London, UK, with weekly nasopharyngeal swab PCR tests and blood sampling. Between 23 and 31 March 2020, the week of the UK lockdown, healthcare workers were enrolled and then followed up weekly for as long as 16 weeks.

Rearrangement joined TRBV5-1 to TRBJ2-3; TRBD1 is possibly the D segment (5 matching bases). The TCR sequence derives from an adult who was a healthcare worker with PCR-confirmed SARS-CoV-2 infection or an uninfected control (not recorded which). The sequencing here drew on whole blood, taken at baseline. DNA sequence: TGCGCCAGCAGGGCAGGGAGCACAGATACGCAGTATTTT. Translated, it reads CASRAGSTDTQYF.